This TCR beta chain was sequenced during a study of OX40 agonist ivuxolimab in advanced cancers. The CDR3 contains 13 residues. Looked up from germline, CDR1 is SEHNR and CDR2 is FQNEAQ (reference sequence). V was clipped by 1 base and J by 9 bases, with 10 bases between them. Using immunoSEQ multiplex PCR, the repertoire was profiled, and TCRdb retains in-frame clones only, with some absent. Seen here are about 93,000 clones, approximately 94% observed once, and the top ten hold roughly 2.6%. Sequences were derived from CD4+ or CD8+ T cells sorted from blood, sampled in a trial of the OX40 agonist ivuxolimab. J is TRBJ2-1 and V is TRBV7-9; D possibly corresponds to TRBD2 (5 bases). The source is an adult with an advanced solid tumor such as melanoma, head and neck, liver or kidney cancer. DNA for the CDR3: TGTGCCAGCAGCTTAGAAACTCGGGGTGAGCAGTTCTTC. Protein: CASSLETRGEQFF.